This record covers a single T cell receptor (beta chain). The data were taken from a study of T cells in Graves' hyperthyroidism and ophthalmopathy. Across the study: Peripheral blood was drawn at first diagnosis, prior to all treatment.

Amplified TCR beta CDR3 regions came from RNA transcripts. The TCR CDR3 first-round RT-PCR relied on the HTBI primer set. Using its own MiXCR run on the multiplex PCR reads, TCRdb lists one record per CDR3 protein. The sample lists about 200,000 distinct CDR3 sequences; roughly a sixth were seen once. The V gene end was trimmed by 0 bases and the J gene end by 1 base; junction bases not matched to a gene: 6. CDR1 and CDR2 from the germline V gene are ENHRY and SYGVKD. CDR3 length equals 17 residues. Input material: blood. This chain links TRBV10-3 with TRBJ2-1; 7 bases are a match to TRBD2. This sequence was found in a woman aged 50 to 60 with Graves' hyperthyroidism. This chain's CDR3 is CAISESVTSESYNEQFF. CDR3 in DNA: TGTGCCATCAGTGAGTCCGTAACTAGCGAATCCTACAATGAGCAGTTCTTC.